This T cell receptor beta chain was sequenced for a study of blood T cell repertoires in COVID-19. Generated by immunoSEQ multiplex PCR, the TCRdb table keeps only in-frame clones and is missing some. The data hold 300,000 to 450,000 clones, with 85% observed a single time. The V gene lost 4 bases and the J gene lost 8 bases, with 14 bases spanning the gap. In germline, CDR1 is SEHNR, CDR2 FQNEAQ (reference sequence). The CDR3 is made up of 14 amino acids. The genes are TRBV7-9 and TRBJ1-4; D unclear. This receptor was identified in a woman aged 18-29 years with acute or convalescent COVID-19. The sequencing input was peripheral blood. CDR3 coding DNA: TGTGCCAGCAGCTCGGCCGGGAGCGGGGAAAAACTGTTTTTT. Protein sequence: CASSSAGSGEKLFF.